The 28 T cell receptor beta chains in this list originate from one sample, sequenced in a study of shared clonotypes between healthy human individuals. Method: immunoSEQ multiplex PCR; TCRdb's copy keeps in-frame clones and lacks some. The repertoire has around 450,000 clones, around 79% of them found once; the top ten carry roughly an eighth. Sequencing input: PBMCs. The receptors stem from a woman in her 40s in good health. Some clones in this sample may be carry-over from other donors' samples.

This clone was detected a few times. The rearrangement links TRBV11-2 to TRBJ2-5, with 11 bases aligning to TRBD1. The CDR3 runs to 16 residues. CDR1 is SGHAT, CDR2 FQNNGV, per germline. The V and J ends lost 4 bases and 5 bases, in that order; junction bases with no gene match: 9. The CDR3 sequence is CASSSGQGAYWETQYF. DNA for the CDR3: TGTGCCAGCAGCTCCGGACAGGGGGCTTACTGGGAGACCCAGTACTTC.

The chain is built from TRBV28 and TRBJ2-7; tentative D call: TRBD2 (5 bases). Germline assignment: CDR1 MDHEN and CDR2 SYDVKM. There are 13 residues in the CDR3. Trimming pared 3 bases from V and 3 bases from J, leaving 9 bases between. CDR3 sequence (DNA): TGTGCCAGCAGTTTTTTAGCGAACTACGAGCAGTACTTC. Translating it yields CASSFLANYEQYF. Combining the CDR3 with reference TRBV28 and TRBJ2-7 gives the whole variable domain DVKVTQSSRYLVKRTGEKVFLECVQDMDHENMFWYRQDPGLGLRLIYFSYDVKMKEKGDIPEGYSVSREKKERFSLILESASTNQTSMYLCASSFLANYEQYFGPGTRLTVT.

This clone was found a few times. The J gene is TRBJ2-3, the V gene TRBV6-4; D remains ambiguous. The CDR3 has 14 residues. Germline V gene data show CDR1 as MRHNA and CDR2 as SNTAGT. The germline V and J ends were trimmed by 4 bases and 1 base, with 9 bases remaining between them. The CDR3 DNA sequence: TGTGCCAGCAGTGGGTCCGCCGGCACAGATACGCAGTATTTT. Translating gives CASSGSAGTDTQYF.

This clone is a singleton in its sample. V gene TRBV19 combines with J gene TRBJ1-5; 12 bases map to TRBD1. With V trimmed by 6 bases and J by 6 bases, 3 bases remained unmatched. The V gene's germline CDR1 is LNHDA and CDR2 SQIVND (reference sequence). The CDR3 is 14 amino acids. CDR3: CASRGTGGGQPQHF. The CDR3 DNA is TGTGCCAGTAGGGGGACAGGGGGCGGTCAGCCCCAGCATTTT.

This clone has only a few counts. This sequence joins TRBV7-9 and TRBJ1-3; D possibly corresponds to TRBD1 (6 bases). CDR1 and CDR2 (germline): SEHNR, FQNEAQ (reference sequence). The CDR3 runs to 14 residues. V was pared by 6 bases and J by 4 bases, with 13 bases between. The CDR3 protein is CASSRDISGNTIYF. The CDR3 bases are TGTGCCAGCAGTAGGGACATATCCGGAAACACCATATATTTT. Based on the CDR3 plus reference TRBV7-9 and TRBJ1-3, the full variable domain is DTGVSQNPRHKITKRGQNVTFRCDPISEHNRLYWYRQTLGQGPEFLTYFQNEAQLEKSRLLSDRFSAERPKGSFSTLEIQRTEQGDSAMYLCASSRDISGNTIYFGEGSWLTVV.

In this sample, this clone turned up a few times. The rearrangement joins TRBV29-1 to TRBJ1-1; D gene unclear. The V end was cut by 7 bases, the J end by 1 base, with 13 bases between. Germline CDR1 SQVTM, CDR2 ANQGSEA. The CDR3 is 13 amino acids. Written as DNA, the CDR3 is TGCAGCGCATCCTACCAAGGGAACACTGAAGCTTTCTTT. The encoded protein is CSASYQGNTEAFF. Together with reference TRBV29-1 and TRBJ1-1, the CDR3 gives the full variable domain: SAVISQKPSRDICQRGTSLTIQCQVDSQVTMMFWYRQQPGQSLTLIATANQGSEATYESGFVIDKFPISRPNLTFSTLTVSNMSPEDSSIYLCSASYQGNTEAFFGQGTRLTVV.

This chain joins TRBV6-5 and TRBJ1-1; tentative D call: TRBD1 (6 bases). The CDR3 contains 12 residues. Germline assignment: CDR1 MNHEY and CDR2 SVGAGI. The germline V and J ends were trimmed by 4 bases and 9 bases, with 12 bases remaining between them. CDR3 residues: CASSLRQGKAFF. CDR3 bases: TGTGCCAGCAGTTTGAGGCAGGGGAAAGCTTTCTTT.

The chain is built from TRBV28 and TRBJ1-5; no clear D. Between the trimmed V and J ends, which lost 1 base and 1 base, there was a span of 11 bases. Germline CDR1 reads MDHEN; CDR2 reads SYDVKM. The CDR3 length is 16 residues. The CDR3 reads CASSLSSVLSNQPQHF. The CDR3 DNA is TGTGCCAGCAGTTTATCTTCTGTGTTAAGCAATCAGCCCCAGCATTTT.

The chain links TRBV9 to TRBJ2-1, with 14 bases lining up with TRBD2. Germline CDR1 reads SGDLS; CDR2 reads YYNGEE. V shed 3 bases, J shed 4 bases, and the junction held 6 bases outside the gene matches. The length of the CDR3 is 17 residues. The CDR3: CASSGTSGRRGYNEQFF. The CDR3 bases are TGTGCCAGCAGCGGGACTAGCGGGAGGCGGGGTTACAATGAGCAGTTCTTC. The whole variable domain, remainder taken from reference TRBV9 and TRBJ2-1, is DSGVTQTPKHLITATGQRVTLRCSPRSGDLSVYWYQQSLDQGLQFLIQYYNGEERAKGNILERFSAQQFPDLHSELNLSSLELGDSALYFCASSGTSGRRGYNEQFFGPGTRLTVL.

The genes are TRBV6-5 and TRBJ2-7; D perhaps matches TRBD1 (6 bases). With 6 bases removed from V and 4 bases from J, the gap between germline ends came to 19 bases. Germline loops: CDR1 MNHEY, CDR2 SVGAGI. This CDR3 region has 15 residues. The CDR3 reads CASSQRRTEDYEQYF. The CDR3 DNA reads TGTGCCAGCAGCCAGAGGCGGACAGAGGATTACGAGCAGTACTTC.

In its sample, this clone was seen a few times. The J gene is TRBJ1-5, the V gene TRBV30; D is uncertain. This CDR3 has 13 residues. The V end lost 1 base, the J end lost 0 bases, and 4 bases lay between the germline ends. CDR1 and CDR2 (germline): GTSNPN, SVGIG (reference sequence). CDR3 sequence reads: CAWSAHSNQPQHF. The CDR3 nucleotides read TGTGCCTGGAGTGCTCATAGCAATCAGCCCCAGCATTTT.

CDR3 in amino acids: CASILAYEQYF. The DNA for the CDR3 is TGTGCCAGCATTCTAGCCTACGAGCAGTACTTC. The V gene is TRBV6-1, the J gene TRBJ2-7; the D is unclear. The V end lost 7 bases, the J end lost 2 bases, and 6 bases lay between the germline ends. The CDR3 is made up of 11 amino acids. The V gene's germline CDR1 is MNHNS and CDR2 SASEGT.

This clone occurred a few times. The chain recombines TRBV5-1 with TRBJ2-5, with D maybe TRBD2 (5 bases). V was trimmed by 0 bases and J by 4 bases, leaving 10 bases between them. CDR1 is SGHRS, CDR2 YFSETQ, per germline. CDR3 length: 14 amino acids. The CDR3, as DNA: TGCGCCAGCAGCTTGGGACTAAACCCAGAGACCCAGTACTTC. This codes for CASSLGLNPETQYF.

With regard to this clone: This sample includes further DNA sequences coding for the same CDR3. J is TRBJ2-3 and V is TRBV5-6; D call uncertain. The CDR3 runs to 12 residues. V was cut by 0 bases and J by 6 bases, with 5 bases left in between. Germline V gives CDR1 SGHDT, CDR2 YYEEEE. The CDR3: CASSLGRDTQYF. CDR3 nucleotide sequence: TGTGCCAGCAGCTTGGGACGGGATACGCAGTATTTT. Based on the CDR3 plus reference TRBV5-6 and TRBJ2-3, the full variable domain is DAGVTQSPTHLIKTRGQQVTLRCSPKSGHDTVSWYQQALGQGPQFIFQYYEEEERQRGNFPDRFSGHQFPNYSSELNVNALLLGDSALYLCASSLGRDTQYFGPGTRLTVL.

This clone was counted once. The V call is TRBV6-5, the J call TRBJ2-2; D is uncertain. Germline-derived CDR1 and CDR2 are MNHEY and SVGAGI. This CDR3 comprises 14 residues. V gave up 6 bases and J gave up 6 bases, with 14 bases separating them. The DNA of the CDR3 is TGTGCCAGCAGGCCGCCCTATGGGGCCGGGGAGCTGTTTTTT. Translating gives CASRPPYGAGELFF.

The rearrangement links TRBV9 to TRBJ2-7; 8 nucleotides match TRBD2. Trimming removed 3 bases from V and 3 bases from J; junction bases left unmatched: 5. Per the germline V gene, CDR1 is SGDLS and CDR2 is YYNGEE. The CDR3 consists of 14 residues. CDR3 sequence (DNA): TGTGCCAGCAGCGCCCGAGCGGGGGTCTACGAGCAGTACTTC. Its translation: CASSARAGVYEQYF.

This clone is a singleton in its sample. The V gene is TRBV11-2, the J gene TRBJ1-4, with no clear D. Germline CDR1 and CDR2: SGHAT and FQNNGV. The V end was cut by 5 bases, the J end by 0 bases, with 13 bases between. The CDR3 runs to 16 residues. CDR3 region: CASSLGQPATNEKLFF. The CDR3 DNA reads as TGTGCCAGCAGCCTCGGGCAGCCCGCAACTAATGAAAAACTGTTTTTT.

The genes are TRBV6-5 and TRBJ1-4; 8 bases align to TRBD1. Losses at the gene ends were 6 bases for V and 8 bases for J; bases not matched to a gene: 8. The CDR3 runs 14 residues. Germline CDR1 and CDR2: MNHEY and SVGAGI. The CDR3, as DNA: TGTGCCAGCAGCATCGGACAGGGAGCGGAAAAACTGTTTTTT. The encoded protein is CASSIGQGAEKLFF.

Notes on this clone: Other DNA sequences in the same sample also yield this CDR3. J is TRBJ2-3 and V is TRBV28; unclear D gene. Germline values: CDR1 MDHEN, CDR2 SYDVKM. Trimming cost V 3 bases and J 0 bases, with 4 bases left between them. The CDR3 contains 13 residues. DNA of the CDR3: TGTGCCAGCAGTTTGCCTAGCACAGATACGCAGTATTTT. Amino acid sequence: CASSLPSTDTQYF.

The CDR3: CAWRPSWSGAGGYNEQFF. The CDR3 DNA is TGTGCCTGGAGGCCCAGCTGGAGTGGAGCCGGAGGGTACAATGAGCAGTTCTTC. The chain is built from TRBV30 and TRBJ2-1; TRBD2 is a possible D gene (6 bases). V lost 3 bases, J lost 4 bases, and 25 bases lay in between. Per germline, CDR1 GTSNPN and CDR2 SVGIG (reference sequence). This CDR3 has 18 residues.

The table lists this clone with a count of one. This rearrangement joins TRBV18 to TRBJ2-1, with 8 bases lining up with TRBD2. The CDR3 contains 18 residues. The V gene end was trimmed by 3 bases and the J gene end by 3 bases; junction bases not matched to a gene: 13. Germline V gives CDR1 KGHSH, CDR2 LQKENI. CDR3 in amino acids: CASSPSLAGPISYNEQFF. In nucleotides, the CDR3 is TGTGCCAGCTCACCCTCGCTAGCGGGTCCCATAAGCTACAATGAGCAGTTCTTC.

V is TRBV5-1 and J is TRBJ2-3; D tentatively reads TRBD1 or TRBD2 (5 bases each). Trimming removed 2 bases at V and 3 bases at J, with 13 bases between. The length of the CDR3 is 15 residues. In germline, CDR1 is SGHRS, CDR2 YFSETQ. Written as DNA, the CDR3 is TGCGCCAGCAGCTTCGAGGGAAAGGGGACAGATACGCAGTATTTT. It is translated as CASSFEGKGTDTQYF.

V is TRBV27 and J is TRBJ2-2, with 9 bases identical to TRBD2. This CDR3 has 16 amino acids. The junction had 8 bases not matched to a gene; V was cut back by 7 bases and J by 2 bases. Germline V gene sequence: CDR1 MNHEY, CDR2 SMNVEV (reference sequence). The CDR3 sequence: CASTQGGRANTGELFF. The CDR3 DNA is TGTGCCAGCACCCAAGGCGGGAGGGCCAACACCGGGGAGCTGTTTTTT.

The chain joins TRBV6-6 to TRBJ2-2; no clear D. The CDR3 extends over 14 amino acids. CDR1 MNHNY and CDR2 SVGAGI come from the germline V gene (reference sequence). The V and J ends lost 5 bases and 1 base respectively, with 8 bases between them. In DNA, the CDR3 is TGTGCCAGCAGTCTATCTGGGAACACCGGGGAGCTGTTTTTT. It encodes CASSLSGNTGELFF.

This rearrangement joins TRBV28 to TRBJ1-1; 9 bases map to TRBD1. J gave up 4 bases and V 5 bases, and 5 bases lay outside the gene matches. This CDR3 has 14 residues. Germline assignment: CDR1 MDHEN and CDR2 SYDVKM. The CDR3 DNA reads TGTGCCAGCAGTATACAGGGGGCGGCCACTGAAGCTTTCTTT. Protein sequence: CASSIQGAATEAFF.

The J gene is TRBJ2-1, the V gene TRBV6-5; D is undetermined. V lost 7 bases and J lost 9, with 19 bases in between. CDR1 MNHEY and CDR2 SVGAGI come from the germline V gene. There are 14 residues in the CDR3. The CDR3 coding sequence is TGTGCCAGCACCTTGGCCCGCTCTAGTGGTGAGCAGTTCTTC. This encodes CASTLARSSGEQFF.

The chain carries TRBV25-1 and TRBJ2-5, with D unclear. The germline V gene has CDR1 MGHDK and CDR2 SYGVNS. The CDR3 spans 12 residues. V lost 3 bases, J lost 7 bases, and 9 bases lay in between. CDR3 coding DNA: TGTGCCAGCAGTGACTATCCGCCGACCCAGTACTTC. Its protein is CASSDYPPTQYF.

The chain employs TRBV25-1 and TRBJ1-1; 8 bases fit TRBD1. The CDR3 has 16 amino acids. CDR1 and CDR2 from the germline V gene are MGHDK and SYGVNS. V lost 8 bases and J lost 3; bases outside the gene matches: 14. The CDR3 DNA reads TGTGCCAGCGGGAATGGAAGGACAGGGTTTTACACTGAAGCTTTCTTT. Translation gives CASGNGRTGFYTEAFF.